These 18 T cell receptor beta chains share one sample of origin, sequenced in a study of shared clonotypes between healthy human individuals. Produced via immunoSEQ multiplex PCR; TCRdb's table is partial and in-frame only. The data contain hundreds of thousands of clones, 72% of them singletons. The sample consisted of memory CD4+ T cells sorted from blood. Sample subset: CD45RA-negative fraction. The receptors derive from a woman aged 25 to 39 in good health.

The chain recombines TRBV28 with TRBJ2-7; tentative D call: TRBD1 (6 bases). With 5 bases removed from V and 0 bases from J, the gap between germline ends came to 14 bases. The V gene's germline CDR1 is MDHEN and CDR2 SYDVKM. This CDR3 spans 15 amino acids. The CDR3 spells CASSTRFRGSYEQYF. The CDR3 bases are TGTGCCAGCAGTACACGATTCAGGGGCTCCTACGAGCAGTACTTC.

This chain connects TRBV5-1 to TRBJ1-2; D call uncertain. The CDR3 extends over 15 amino acids. Germline V gives CDR1 SGHRS, CDR2 YFSETQ. The germline V and J ends were trimmed by 0 bases and 0 bases, with 9 bases remaining between them. Here the CDR3 reads CASSLVGRANYGYTF. The CDR3 nucleotides are TGCGCCAGCAGCTTGGTCGGCAGAGCTAACTATGGCTACACCTTC.

This chain links TRBV5-4 with TRBJ2-5; D possibly corresponds to TRBD1 (5 bases). The V gene's germline CDR1 is SGHNT and CDR2 YYREEE (reference sequence). This CDR3 has 15 residues. Trimming removed 2 bases at V and 4 bases at J, with 15 bases between. The CDR3 DNA reads TGTGCCAGCAGCTTTTACCGGCAGGGCCCAGAGACCCAGTACTTC. It yields the protein CASSFYRQGPETQYF. The whole variable domain, remainder taken from reference TRBV5-4 and TRBJ2-5, is ETGVTQSPTHLIKTRGQQVTLRCSSQSGHNTVSWYQQALGQGPQFIFQYYREEENGRGNFPPRFSGLQFPNYSSELNVNALELDDSALYLCASSFYRQGPETQYFGPGTRLLVL.

The chain joins TRBV28 to TRBJ2-7, with 8 bases identical to TRBD2. Germline CDR1 MDHEN, CDR2 SYDVKM. There are 15 residues in the CDR3. With 6 bases clipped from V and 6 bases from J, the junction kept 13 bases outside the gene matches. The chain's CDR3 is CASRSQGTLAVEQYF. As DNA, the CDR3 is TGTGCCAGCAGGAGCCAGGGTACACTAGCGGTCGAGCAGTACTTC. The entire variable domain, with the rest obtained from reference TRBV28 and TRBJ2-7, is as follows: DVKVTQSSRYLVKRTGEKVFLECVQDMDHENMFWYRQDPGLGLRLIYFSYDVKMKEKGDIPEGYSVSREKKERFSLILESASTNQTSMYLCASRSQGTLAVEQYFGPGTRLTVT.

The chain links TRBV6-1 to TRBJ2-5, with 7 positions matching TRBD2. The germline CDR1 and CDR2 sequences are MNHNS and SASEGT. V shed 7 bases and J 5 bases; nucleotides not matched to a gene: 13. The CDR3 consists of 15 residues. CDR3 DNA sequence: TGTGCCAGCACTCTCCAACTGGGAGGGTCGGAGACCCAGTACTTC. This encodes CASTLQLGGSETQYF.

The gene calls are TRBV10-3 and TRBJ2-2; 8 nucleotides agree with TRBD1. Germline CDR1 reads ENHRY; CDR2 reads SYGVKD. V shed 11 bases, J shed 2 bases, and the junction held 10 bases outside the gene matches. The CDR3 contains 15 residues. The CDR3 region is CAAQTGAINTGELFF. DNA for the CDR3: TGTGCCGCTCAGACAGGGGCGATCAACACCGGGGAGCTGTTTTTT.

The V and J genes are TRBV5-4 and TRBJ1-1; 11 nucleotides line up with TRBD1. The CDR3 is 16 residues long. V lost 2 bases, J lost 5 bases, and 8 bases stayed unmatched. The germline gives CDR1 SGHNT, CDR2 YYREEE (reference sequence). The DNA of the CDR3 is TGTGCCAGCAGCTTTCCAGGACAGGGGGCTCGGACTGAAGCTTTCTTT. It specifies CASSFPGQGARTEAFF.

V gene TRBV7-9 combines with J gene TRBJ2-7; maybe TRBD1 (6 bases). Trimming shortened V by 5 bases and J by 2 bases, and 19 bases separated the two germline ends. The CDR3 runs 16 residues. Per the germline V gene, CDR1 is SEHNR and CDR2 is FQNEAQ (reference sequence). The CDR3 DNA sequence: TGTGCCAGCAGCCCAACGACAGGAGGTGATACCTACGAGCAGTACTTC. It codes for CASSPTTGGDTYEQYF.

This chain links TRBV2 with TRBJ1-5, with D possibly being TRBD1 (5 bases). Between the trimmed V and J ends, which lost 4 bases and 3 bases, there was a span of 13 bases. The CDR3 runs to 15 residues. From germline, CDR1 is SNHLY and CDR2 FYNNEI. The CDR3 coding sequence is TGTGCCAGCAGTGTAAGGGGAGGGAACAATCAGCCCCAGCATTTT. Amino acid sequence: CASSVRGGNNQPQHF. Filled out from reference TRBV2 and TRBJ1-5, the complete variable domain reads EPEVTQTPSHQVTQMGQEVILRCVPISNHLYFYWYRQILGQKVEFLVSFYNNEISEKSEIFDDQFSVERPDGSNFTLKIRSTKLEDSAMYFCASSVRGGNNQPQHFGDGTRLSIL.

This clone was detected ten times or more. The V call is TRBV6-1, the J call TRBJ1-3, with D unresolved. The germline gives CDR1 MNHNS, CDR2 SASEGT. V lost 5 bases to trimming and J lost 3 bases, with 11 bases between them. This CDR3 has 14 residues. The CDR3 is CASSTAVDGNTIYF. The DNA of the CDR3 is TGTGCCAGCAGTACAGCGGTAGATGGAAACACCATATATTTT.

The rearrangement links TRBV5-1 to TRBJ2-7; 7 positions match TRBD2. J lost 4 bases, V lost 1 base, and 5 bases had no gene match. The CDR3 spans 14 residues. Germline V gives CDR1 SGHRS, CDR2 YFSETQ. The CDR3 is CASSLFRGSYEQYF. CDR3 DNA sequence: TGCGCCAGCAGCTTGTTTCGCGGGAGTTACGAGCAGTACTTC.

This clone was detected only a few times. The sample contains more than one DNA sequence encoding this CDR3. The chain carries TRBV18 and TRBJ1-1; D unresolved. This CDR3 region has 14 residues. Germline V CDR1 and CDR2: KGHSH, LQKENI. Trimming cost V 2 bases and J 2 bases, with 9 bases left between them. Here the CDR3 DNA reads TGTGCCAGCTCACCAGTCAGAGGAAACACTGAAGCTTTCTTT. This translates into CASSPVRGNTEAFF.

The chain recombines TRBV19 with TRBJ2-5, with D perhaps TRBD1 or TRBD2 (5 bases each). V lost 5 bases, J lost 5 bases, and 12 bases lay in between. This CDR3 has 13 residues. Germline V gene lookup returns CDR1 LNHDA and CDR2 SQIVND (reference sequence). CDR3 sequence reads: CASSPSREETQYF. For the CDR3, the DNA is TGTGCCAGTAGTCCCTCCAGGGAGGAGACCCAGTACTTC.

Turning to this clone: The sample contains more than one DNA sequence encoding this CDR3. This rearrangement joins TRBV13 to TRBJ2-7; weak D call: TRBD2 (6 bases). V lost 5 bases and J 4 bases, leaving 15 bases between the germline ends. Germline CDR1 reads PRHDT; CDR2 reads FYEKMQ (reference sequence). The length of the CDR3 is 14 residues. CDR3 sequence (DNA): TGTGCCAGCAGCCGGACCAGCGGGCGTTACGAGCAGTACTTC. Translating gives CASSRTSGRYEQYF.

Only one count was recorded for this clone. This chain connects TRBV7-9 to TRBJ2-3; TRBD1 matches at 7 bases. The CDR3 has 15 amino acids. The ends lost 3 bases at V and 2 bases at J; junction bases unmatched: 5. CDR1 is SEHNR and CDR2 is FQNEAQ in the germline V gene (reference sequence). The CDR3 sequence: CASSFGQAITDTQYF. For the CDR3, the DNA is TGTGCCAGCAGCTTCGGACAGGCGATCACAGATACGCAGTATTTT.

The CDR3 loop reads CASSLDLRGAKNIQYF. The CDR3 DNA sequence: TGTGCCAGCAGTTTAGACTTACGTGGGGCCAAAAACATTCAGTACTTC. The chain has TRBV28 and TRBJ2-4, with D unresolved. V was pared by 2 bases and J by 1 base, with 12 bases between. CDR1 and CDR2 (germline): MDHEN, SYDVKM. This CDR3 contains 16 residues.

V gene TRBV18 combines with J gene TRBJ2-3; D could derive from TRBD1 or TRBD2 (5 bases each). Trimming cost V 5 bases and J 5 bases, with 17 bases left between them. Germline-derived CDR1 and CDR2 are KGHSH and LQKENI. This CDR3 has 15 residues. CDR3 coding DNA: TGTGCCAGCTCAAAACCGGGACCGGACATAGATACGCAGTATTTT. Amino acids: CASSKPGPDIDTQYF.

This clone showed up many times. V is TRBV11-2 and J is TRBJ2-1; 7 bases align to TRBD2. V shed 1 base and J 1 base; nucleotides not matched to a gene: 7. In germline, CDR1 is SGHAT, CDR2 FQNNGV. This CDR3 comprises 17 residues. The CDR3 DNA reads as TGTGCCAGCAGCTTAGCCAGCGGGATGTTATCCTACAATGAGCAGTTCTTC. Translation gives CASSLASGMLSYNEQFF. The entire variable domain, with the rest obtained from reference TRBV11-2 and TRBJ2-1, is as follows: EAGVAQSPRYKIIEKRQSVAFWCNPISGHATLYWYQQILGQGPKLLIQFQNNGVVDDSQLPKDRFSAERLKGVDSTLKIQPAKLEDSAVYLCASSLASGMLSYNEQFFGPGTRLTVL.